A single sample is the source of the 8 T cell receptor beta chains below, sequenced in a study of glioma-infiltrating T cells. Using RNA template, CDR3s of TCR alpha and beta were amplified with iRepertoire arm-PCR. TCRdb called the multiplex PCR reads again in MiXCR, with one record for every CDR3 protein. The sample holds approximately 90,000 distinct CDR3 sequences, 20% to 25% seen once. The specimen sequenced was glioma tissue, nonneoplastic brain tissue, or PBMCs (not recorded which). The receptors shown here come from a human donor with low-grade glioma or glioblastoma, undergoing nonglioma brain surgery, or in good health (not recorded which).

This clonotype was detected many times. The J gene is TRBJ1-1, the V gene TRBV18; a weak D match, TRBD1 (6 bases). CDR3 length: 14 amino acids. V was pared by 5 bases and J by 1 base, with 11 bases between. Germline values: CDR1 KGHSH, CDR2 LQKENI. For the CDR3, the DNA is TGTGCCAGCTCAAGGGACAACAAGAACACTGAAGCTTTCTTT. As protein: CASSRDNKNTEAFF.

This clonotype was observed many times. This chain joins TRBV12-3 or TRBV12-4 and TRBJ1-2, with D maybe TRBD1 (6 bases). The V end lost 0 bases, the J end lost 4 bases, and 12 bases lay between the germline ends. There are 15 residues in the CDR3. The DNA for the CDR3 is TGTGCCAGCAGTTTAGCCAGGGGAGGATCCTATGGCTACACCTTC. It specifies CASSLARGGSYGYTF.

There are many counts of this clonotype. This rearrangement joins TRBV2 to TRBJ1-5; D may be TRBD1 (6 bases). There are 15 residues in the CDR3. Germline V gene sequence: CDR1 SNHLY, CDR2 FYNNEI. Deletions cut 6 bases from V and 0 bases from J, with 12 bases between. CDR3 region: CASRTYRDSNQPQHF. The CDR3 nucleotides are TGTGCCAGCAGAACCTACAGGGATAGCAATCAGCCCCAGCATTTT.

This clonotype was seen ten or more times. The chain couples TRBV7-2 to TRBJ2-7; D is perhaps TRBD1 or TRBD2 (5 bases each). CDR3 length equals 13 residues. V gave up 5 bases and J gave up 4 bases, with 12 bases separating them. CDR1 and CDR2 from the germline V gene are SGHTA and FQGNSA. CDR3 nucleotide sequence: TGTGCCAGCAGCCGCCGGGACGGATACGAGCAGTACTTC. It yields the protein CASSRRDGYEQYF.

This clonotype was seen at least ten times. The chain links TRBV6-6 to TRBJ2-7, with D perhaps matching TRBD1 or TRBD2 (5 bases each). There are 15 residues in the CDR3. The ends were cut back, 0 bases at V and 2 bases at J, with 11 bases in the middle. Germline V lookup: CDR1 MNHNY, CDR2 SVGAGI (reference sequence). The chain's CDR3 is CASSYSLQGPYEQYF. In DNA, the CDR3 is TGTGCCAGCAGTTACTCCCTCCAGGGACCCTACGAGCAGTACTTC.

This clonotype appeared many times. This chain uses TRBV6-1 with TRBJ1-5; D gene unclear. The CDR3 length is 14 residues. V was pared by 6 bases and J by 0 bases, with 9 bases between. The germline CDR1 and CDR2 sequences are MNHNS and SASEGT. Written as DNA, the CDR3 is TGTGCCAGCAGGGCAGACGGTAGCAATCAGCCCCAGCATTTT. It encodes CASRADGSNQPQHF.

Turning to this clonotype: A single base separates this from a much larger clone, so it may be a read error. The gene calls are TRBV10-2 and TRBJ1-1, with D uncertain. This CDR3 contains 13 residues. Germline CDR1 reads WSHSY; CDR2 reads SAAADI. The CDR3 DNA reads as TGCGCCAGCAAACTTCCTGGGAACGCTGAAGCTTTCTTT. This encodes CASKLPGNAEAFF.

This clonotype was detected ten times or more. The chain has TRBV20-1 and TRBJ2-7; weak D call: TRBD2 (5 bases). The germline gives CDR1 DFQATT, CDR2 SNEGSKA (reference sequence). The CDR3 length is 11 residues. The V and J ends lost 4 bases and 5 bases respectively, with 9 bases between them. CDR3 residues: CSATRRDEQYF. In DNA form, the CDR3 reads TGCAGTGCTACTAGGCGGGACGAGCAGTACTTC.